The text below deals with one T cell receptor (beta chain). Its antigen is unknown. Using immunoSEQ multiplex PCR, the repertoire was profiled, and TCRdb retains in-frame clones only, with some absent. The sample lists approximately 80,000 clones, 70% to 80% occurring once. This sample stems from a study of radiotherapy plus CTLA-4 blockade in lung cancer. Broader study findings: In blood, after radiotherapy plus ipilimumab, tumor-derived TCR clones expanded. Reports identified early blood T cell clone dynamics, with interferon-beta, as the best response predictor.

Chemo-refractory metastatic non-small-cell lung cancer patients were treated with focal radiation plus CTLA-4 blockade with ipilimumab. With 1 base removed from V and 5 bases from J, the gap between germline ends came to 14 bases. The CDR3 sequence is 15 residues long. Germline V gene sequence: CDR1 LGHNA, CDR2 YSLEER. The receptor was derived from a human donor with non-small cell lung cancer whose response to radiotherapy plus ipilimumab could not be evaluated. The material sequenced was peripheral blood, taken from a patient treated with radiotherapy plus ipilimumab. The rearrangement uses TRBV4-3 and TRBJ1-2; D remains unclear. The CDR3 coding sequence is TGCGCCAGCAGCCAAGGACCGGGAATCGGATATGGCTACACCTTC. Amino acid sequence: CASSQGPGIGYGYTF.